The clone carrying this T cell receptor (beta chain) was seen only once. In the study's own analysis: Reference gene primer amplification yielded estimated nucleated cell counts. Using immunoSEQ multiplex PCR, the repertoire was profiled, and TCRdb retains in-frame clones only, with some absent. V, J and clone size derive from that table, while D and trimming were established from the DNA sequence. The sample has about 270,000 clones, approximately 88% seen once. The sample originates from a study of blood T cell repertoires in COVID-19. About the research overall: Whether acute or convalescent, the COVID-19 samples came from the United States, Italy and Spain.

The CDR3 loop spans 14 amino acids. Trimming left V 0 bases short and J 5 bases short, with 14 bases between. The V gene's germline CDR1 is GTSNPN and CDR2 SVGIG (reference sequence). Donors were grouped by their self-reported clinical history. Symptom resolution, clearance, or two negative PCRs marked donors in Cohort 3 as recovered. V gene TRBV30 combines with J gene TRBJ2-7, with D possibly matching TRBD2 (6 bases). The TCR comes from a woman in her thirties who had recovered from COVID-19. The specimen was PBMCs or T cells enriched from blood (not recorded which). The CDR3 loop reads CAWSVGGTLHEQYF. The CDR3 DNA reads TGTGCCTGGAGTGTCGGGGGAACGCTCCACGAGCAGTACTTC.